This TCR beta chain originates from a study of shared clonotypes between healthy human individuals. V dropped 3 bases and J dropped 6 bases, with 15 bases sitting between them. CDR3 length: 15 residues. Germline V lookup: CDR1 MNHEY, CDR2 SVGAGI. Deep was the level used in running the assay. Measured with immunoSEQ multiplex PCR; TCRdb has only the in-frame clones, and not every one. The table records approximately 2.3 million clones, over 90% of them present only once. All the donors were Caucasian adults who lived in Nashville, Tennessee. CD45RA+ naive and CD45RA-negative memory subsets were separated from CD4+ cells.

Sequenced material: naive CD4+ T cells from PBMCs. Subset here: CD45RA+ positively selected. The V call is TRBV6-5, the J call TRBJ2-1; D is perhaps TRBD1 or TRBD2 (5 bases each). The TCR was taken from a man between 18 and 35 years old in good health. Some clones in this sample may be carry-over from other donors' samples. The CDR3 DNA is TGTGCCAGCAGTTATTACACTAGTGGGGGCAATGAGCAGTTCTTC. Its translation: CASSYYTSGGNEQFF.